The clone carrying this T cell receptor beta chain showed up just a few times. The authors prepared the TCRbeta library with unique molecular identifiers. TCRdb redid the calling of the PCR reads with MiXCR, one entry per CDR3 protein. The sample consists of 250,000 to 300,000 distinct CDR3 sequences, 9.9% of them appearing once. The data originate from a study of T-cell reconstitution after alpha-beta-depleted transplantation in children. The V end lost 4 bases, the J end lost 4 bases, and 13 bases lay between the germline ends. CDR3 size: 14 residues. The rearrangement uses TRBV12-3 or TRBV12-4 and TRBJ2-5, with D hard to call. The sequence was collected from a human donor who donated a stem cell graft to a child with SCID. The material was PBMCs from the stem cell graft donor, obtained from the stem cell graft. Here the CDR3 DNA reads TGTGCCAGCAGTTCCTCCGGGTTTAGAGAGACCCAGTACTTC. It specifies CASSSSGFRETQYF.